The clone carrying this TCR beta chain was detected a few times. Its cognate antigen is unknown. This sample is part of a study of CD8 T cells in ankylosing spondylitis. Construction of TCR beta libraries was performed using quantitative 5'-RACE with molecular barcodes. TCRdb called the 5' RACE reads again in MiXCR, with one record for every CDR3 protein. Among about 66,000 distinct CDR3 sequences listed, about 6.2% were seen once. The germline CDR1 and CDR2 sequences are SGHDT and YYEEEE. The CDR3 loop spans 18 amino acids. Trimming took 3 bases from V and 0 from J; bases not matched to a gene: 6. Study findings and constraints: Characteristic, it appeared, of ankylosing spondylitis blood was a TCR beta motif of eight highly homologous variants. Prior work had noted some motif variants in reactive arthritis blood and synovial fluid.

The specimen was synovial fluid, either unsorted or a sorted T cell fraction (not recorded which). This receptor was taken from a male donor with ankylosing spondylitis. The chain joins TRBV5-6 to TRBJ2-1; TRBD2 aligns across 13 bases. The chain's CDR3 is CASSWGLAGFSSYNEQFF. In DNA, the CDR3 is TGTGCCAGCAGCTGGGGACTAGCGGGATTTAGCTCCTACAATGAGCAGTTCTTC. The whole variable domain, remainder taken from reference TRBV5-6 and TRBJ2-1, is DAGVTQSPTHLIKTRGQQVTLRCSPKSGHDTVSWYQQALGQGPQFIFQYYEEEERQRGNFPDRFSGHQFPNYSSELNVNALLLGDSALYLCASSWGLAGFSSYNEQFFGPGTRLTVL.